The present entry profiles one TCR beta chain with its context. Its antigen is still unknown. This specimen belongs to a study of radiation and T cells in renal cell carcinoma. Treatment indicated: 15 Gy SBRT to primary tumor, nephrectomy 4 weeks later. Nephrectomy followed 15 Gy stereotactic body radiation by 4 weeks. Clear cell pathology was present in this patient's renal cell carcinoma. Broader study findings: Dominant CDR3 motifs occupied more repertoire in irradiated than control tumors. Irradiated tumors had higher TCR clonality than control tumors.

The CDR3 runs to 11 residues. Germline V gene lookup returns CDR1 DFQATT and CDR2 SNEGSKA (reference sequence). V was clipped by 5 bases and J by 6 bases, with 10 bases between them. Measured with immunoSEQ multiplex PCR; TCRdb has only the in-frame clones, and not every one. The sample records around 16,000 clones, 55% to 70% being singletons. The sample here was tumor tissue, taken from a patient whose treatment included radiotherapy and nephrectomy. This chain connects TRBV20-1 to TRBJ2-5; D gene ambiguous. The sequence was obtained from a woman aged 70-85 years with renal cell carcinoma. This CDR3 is CSAQYRKTQYF. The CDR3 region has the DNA TGCAGTGCTCAATACCGGAAGACCCAGTACTTC.